Each of the 2 T cell receptor beta chains below was sequenced from the same sample in a study of vaccination and CD4 T cells after COVID-19. Their target antigens are unknown. The Oncomine TCR Beta short-read assay was what sequenced the DNA obtained from cultured CD4+ T cells. TCRdb reanalysed the PCR reads using MiXCR and keeps one entry per CDR3 protein. The table has about 12,000 distinct CDR3 sequences, approximately 60% seen once. Specified treatment: roughly nine-day PBMC culture with coronavirus spike peptide pools or control peptides (ViraFEST assay). This material consisted of CD4+ T cells from blood, cultured in vitro, taken before SARS-CoV-2 vaccination. Receptors originate from a human donor who had recovered from COVID-19.

The chain is built from TRBV5-4 and TRBJ1-1; perhaps TRBD1 as D (5 bases). CDR1 and CDR2 (germline): SGHNT, YYREEE (reference sequence). Trimming stripped 2 bases from V and 3 bases from J, with 20 bases between. The CDR3 extends over 17 amino acids. CDR3: CASSFEIGSWGDTEAFF. The CDR3 region has the DNA TGTGCCAGCAGCTTCGAAATCGGCAGCTGGGGGGACACTGAAGCTTTCTTT.

The chain recombines TRBV7-2 with TRBJ2-7; D possibly uses TRBD1 or TRBD2 (5 bases each). Trimming shortened V by 1 base and J by 2 bases, and 12 bases separated the two germline ends. Germline lookup yields CDR1 SGHTA and CDR2 FQGNSA. The CDR3 is 15 amino acids. As DNA, the CDR3 is TGTGCCAGCAGCTTAGGAGGGACCGGGGCCTACGAGCAGTACTTC. It specifies CASSLGGTGAYEQYF.